The TCR beta chain under discussion was sequenced for a study of CD4 T cells in relation to SARS-CoV-2 and coronaviruses. Before the COVID-19 pandemic, during about 2011-2019, CD4+ T cells were taken from unexposed donors. This CDR3 is built from 15 residues. Produced via immunoSEQ multiplex PCR; TCRdb's table is partial and in-frame only. In the table there are more than 55,000 clones, roughly 85% of which are singletons. The sequence came from a human donor in good health. Source material: memory CD4+ T cells from PBMCs. The chain has TRBV21-1 and TRBJ2-1. TRBV21-1 is classified as a pseudogene. The CDR3 DNA follows: TGTGCCGAGAAAGTGGACCTCTCACGAGGCAGTGAGCAGTTCTTC. Translation: CAEKVDLSRGSEQFF.